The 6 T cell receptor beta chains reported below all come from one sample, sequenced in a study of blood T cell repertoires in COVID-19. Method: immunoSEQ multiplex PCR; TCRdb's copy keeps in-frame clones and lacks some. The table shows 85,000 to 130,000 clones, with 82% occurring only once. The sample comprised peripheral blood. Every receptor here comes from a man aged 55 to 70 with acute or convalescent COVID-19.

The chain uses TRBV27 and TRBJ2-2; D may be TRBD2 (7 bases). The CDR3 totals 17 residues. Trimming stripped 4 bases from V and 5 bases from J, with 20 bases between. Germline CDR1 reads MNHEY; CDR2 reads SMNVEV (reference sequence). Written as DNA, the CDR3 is TGTGCCAGCAGTTCACCAAGAGGGGGGGGGCAGACCGGGGAGCTGTTTTTT. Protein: CASSSPRGGGQTGELFF.

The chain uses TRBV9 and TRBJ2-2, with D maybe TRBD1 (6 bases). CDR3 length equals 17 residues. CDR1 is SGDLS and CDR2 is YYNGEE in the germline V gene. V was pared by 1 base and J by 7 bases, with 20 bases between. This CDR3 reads CASSVTGSLGAVGELFF. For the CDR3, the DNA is TGTGCCAGCAGCGTAACAGGGTCCTTGGGAGCGGTCGGGGAGCTGTTTTTT.

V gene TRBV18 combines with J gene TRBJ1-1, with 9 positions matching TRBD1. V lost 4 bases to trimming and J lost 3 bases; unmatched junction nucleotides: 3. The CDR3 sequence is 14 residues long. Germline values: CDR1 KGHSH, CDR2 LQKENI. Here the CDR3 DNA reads TGTGCCAGCTCACTCGGACAGGGGTACACTGAAGCTTTCTTT. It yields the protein CASSLGQGYTEAFF.

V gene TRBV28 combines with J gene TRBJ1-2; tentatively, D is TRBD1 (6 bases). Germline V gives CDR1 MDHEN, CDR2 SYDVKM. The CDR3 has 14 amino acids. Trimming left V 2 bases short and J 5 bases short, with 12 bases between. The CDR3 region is CASSLIQGWYGYTF. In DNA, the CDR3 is TGTGCCAGCAGTTTAATACAGGGTTGGTATGGCTACACCTTC.

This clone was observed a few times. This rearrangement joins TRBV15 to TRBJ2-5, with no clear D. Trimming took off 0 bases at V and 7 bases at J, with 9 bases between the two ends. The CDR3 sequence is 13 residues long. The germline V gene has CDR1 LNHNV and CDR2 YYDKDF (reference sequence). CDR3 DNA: TGTGCCACCAGCAGAGATCTGTACGGGACCCAGTACTTC. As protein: CATSRDLYGTQYF.

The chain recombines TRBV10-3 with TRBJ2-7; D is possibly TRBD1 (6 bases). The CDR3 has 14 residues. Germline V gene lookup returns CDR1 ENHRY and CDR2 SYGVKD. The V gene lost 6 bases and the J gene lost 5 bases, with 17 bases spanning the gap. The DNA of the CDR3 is TGTGCCATCAGCGCCGGGACAACGACCCACGAGCAGTACTTC. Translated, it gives CAISAGTTTHEQYF.